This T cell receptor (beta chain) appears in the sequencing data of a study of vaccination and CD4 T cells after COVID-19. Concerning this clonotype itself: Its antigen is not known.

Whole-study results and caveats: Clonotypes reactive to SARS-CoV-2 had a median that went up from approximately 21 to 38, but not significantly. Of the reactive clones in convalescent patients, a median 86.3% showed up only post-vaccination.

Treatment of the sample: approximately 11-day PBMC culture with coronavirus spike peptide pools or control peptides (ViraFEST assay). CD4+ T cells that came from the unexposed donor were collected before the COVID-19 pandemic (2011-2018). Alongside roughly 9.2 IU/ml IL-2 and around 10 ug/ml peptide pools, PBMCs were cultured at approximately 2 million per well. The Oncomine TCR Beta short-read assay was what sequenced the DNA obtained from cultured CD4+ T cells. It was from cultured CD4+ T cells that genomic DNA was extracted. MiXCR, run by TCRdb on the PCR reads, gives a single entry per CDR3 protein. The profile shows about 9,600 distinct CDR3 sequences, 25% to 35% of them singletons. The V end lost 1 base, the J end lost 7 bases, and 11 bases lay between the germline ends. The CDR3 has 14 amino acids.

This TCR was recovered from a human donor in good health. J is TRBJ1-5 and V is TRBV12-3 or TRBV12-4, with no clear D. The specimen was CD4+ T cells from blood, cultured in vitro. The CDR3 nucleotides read TGTGCCAGCAGTTTAGTGGAGTTCCCCCAGCCCCAGCATTTT. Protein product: CASSLVEFPQPQHF.